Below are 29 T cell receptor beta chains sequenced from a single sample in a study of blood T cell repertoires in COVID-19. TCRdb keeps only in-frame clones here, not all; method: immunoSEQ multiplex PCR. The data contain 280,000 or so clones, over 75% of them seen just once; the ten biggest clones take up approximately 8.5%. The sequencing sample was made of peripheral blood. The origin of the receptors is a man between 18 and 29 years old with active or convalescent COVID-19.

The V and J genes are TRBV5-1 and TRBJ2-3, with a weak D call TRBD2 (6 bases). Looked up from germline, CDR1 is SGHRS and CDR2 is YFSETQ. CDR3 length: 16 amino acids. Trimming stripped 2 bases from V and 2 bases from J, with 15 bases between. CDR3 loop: CASSLQIREITDTQYF. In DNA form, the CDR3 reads TGCGCCAGCAGCTTACAAATTCGGGAGATCACAGATACGCAGTATTTT.

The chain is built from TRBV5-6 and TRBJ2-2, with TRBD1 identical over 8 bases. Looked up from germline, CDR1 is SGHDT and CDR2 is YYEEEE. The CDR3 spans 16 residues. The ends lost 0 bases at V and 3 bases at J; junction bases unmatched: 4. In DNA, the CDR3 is TGTGCCAGCAGCTTGGGGACAGGGTCGGACACCGGGGAGCTGTTTTTT. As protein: CASSLGTGSDTGELFF.

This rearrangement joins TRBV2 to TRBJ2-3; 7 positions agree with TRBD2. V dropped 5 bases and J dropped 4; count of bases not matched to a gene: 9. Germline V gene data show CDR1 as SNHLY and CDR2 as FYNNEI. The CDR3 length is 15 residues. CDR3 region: CASSLMAGVADTQYF. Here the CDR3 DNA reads TGTGCCAGCAGTTTAATGGCGGGGGTGGCAGATACGCAGTATTTT.

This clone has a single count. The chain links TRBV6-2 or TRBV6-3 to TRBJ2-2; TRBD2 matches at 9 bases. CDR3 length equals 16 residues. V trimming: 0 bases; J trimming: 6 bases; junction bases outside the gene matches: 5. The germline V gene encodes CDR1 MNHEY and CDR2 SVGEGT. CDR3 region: CASSYSGTSPPGELFF. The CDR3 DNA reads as TGTGCCAGCAGTTACTCCGGGACTAGCCCCCCCGGGGAGCTGTTTTTT.

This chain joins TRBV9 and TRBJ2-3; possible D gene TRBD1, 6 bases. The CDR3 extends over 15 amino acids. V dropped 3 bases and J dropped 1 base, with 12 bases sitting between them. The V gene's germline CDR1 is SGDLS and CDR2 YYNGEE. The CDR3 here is CASSETGIRTDTQYF. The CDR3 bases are TGTGCCAGCAGCGAAACAGGGATCCGCACAGATACGCAGTATTTT.

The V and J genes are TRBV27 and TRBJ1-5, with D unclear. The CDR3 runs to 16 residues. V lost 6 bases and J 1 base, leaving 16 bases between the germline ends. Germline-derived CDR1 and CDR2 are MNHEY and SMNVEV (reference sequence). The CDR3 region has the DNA TGTGCCAGCAGCCGATCTCACAGTTCCAGCAATCAGCCCCAGCATTTT. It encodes CASSRSHSSSNQPQHF.

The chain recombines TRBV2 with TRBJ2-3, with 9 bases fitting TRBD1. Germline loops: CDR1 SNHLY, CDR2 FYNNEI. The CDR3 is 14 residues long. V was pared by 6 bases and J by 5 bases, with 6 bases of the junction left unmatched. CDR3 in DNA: TGTGCCAGCAGACCGGGACAGGGTATAGATACGCAGTATTTT. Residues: CASRPGQGIDTQYF.

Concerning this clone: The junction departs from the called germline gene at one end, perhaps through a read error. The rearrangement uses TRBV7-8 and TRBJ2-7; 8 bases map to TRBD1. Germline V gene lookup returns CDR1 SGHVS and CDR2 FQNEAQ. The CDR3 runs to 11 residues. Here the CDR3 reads CASSSGQGANF. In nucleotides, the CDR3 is TGTGCCAGCAGTTCCGGACAGGGCGCTAACTTC.

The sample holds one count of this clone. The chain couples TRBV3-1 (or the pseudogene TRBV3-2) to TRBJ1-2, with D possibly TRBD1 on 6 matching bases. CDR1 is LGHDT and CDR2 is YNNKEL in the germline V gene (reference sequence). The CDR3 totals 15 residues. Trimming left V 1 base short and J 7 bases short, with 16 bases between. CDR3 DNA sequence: TGTGCCAGCAGCCAAGGTGAAGGGGGAGTAAGTGGCTACACCTTC. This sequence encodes CASSQGEGGVSGYTF.

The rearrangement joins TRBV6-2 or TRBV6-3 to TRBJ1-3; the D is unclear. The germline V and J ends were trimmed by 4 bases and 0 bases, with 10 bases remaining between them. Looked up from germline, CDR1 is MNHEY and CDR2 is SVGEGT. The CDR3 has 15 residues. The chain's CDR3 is CASSWLGNSGNTIYF. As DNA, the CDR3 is TGTGCCAGCAGTTGGCTGGGCAACTCTGGAAACACCATATATTTT.

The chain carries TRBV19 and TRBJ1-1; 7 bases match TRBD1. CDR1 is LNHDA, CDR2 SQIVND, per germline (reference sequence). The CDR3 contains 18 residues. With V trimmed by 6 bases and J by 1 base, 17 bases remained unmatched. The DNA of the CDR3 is TGTGCCAGTAGACTGGACTCGACAGGGCTCTTAACGAACACTGAAGCTTTCTTT. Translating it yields CASRLDSTGLLTNTEAFF. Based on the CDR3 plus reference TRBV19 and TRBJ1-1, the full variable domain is DGGITQSPKYLFRKEGQNVTLSCEQNLNHDAMYWYRQDPGQGLRLIYYSQIVNDFQKGDIAEGYSVSREKKESFPLTVTSAQKNPTAFYLCASRLDSTGLLTNTEAFFGQGTRLTVV.

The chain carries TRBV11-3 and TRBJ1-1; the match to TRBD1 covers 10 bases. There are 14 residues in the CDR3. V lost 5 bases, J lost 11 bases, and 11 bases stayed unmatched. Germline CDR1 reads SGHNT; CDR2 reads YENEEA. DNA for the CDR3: TGTGCCAGCAGCCTTGGTAGCGGACAGGGGGTCGCTTTCTTT. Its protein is CASSLGSGQGVAFF.

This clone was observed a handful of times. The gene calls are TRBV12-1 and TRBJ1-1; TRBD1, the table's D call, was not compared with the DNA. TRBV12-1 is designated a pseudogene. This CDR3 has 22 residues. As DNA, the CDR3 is TGTGCCAGCAGCTTAGCCGACAGGGGGCGAACCCTCCGCGCACCCATGAACACTGAAGCTTTCTTT. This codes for CASSLADRGRTLRAPMNTEAFF.

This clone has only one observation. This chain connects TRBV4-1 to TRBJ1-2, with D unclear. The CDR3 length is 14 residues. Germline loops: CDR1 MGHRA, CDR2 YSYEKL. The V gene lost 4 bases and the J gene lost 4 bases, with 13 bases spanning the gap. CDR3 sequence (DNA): TGCGCCAGCAGCCCCCAGGAACGGTCCTATGGCTACACCTTC. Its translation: CASSPQERSYGYTF.

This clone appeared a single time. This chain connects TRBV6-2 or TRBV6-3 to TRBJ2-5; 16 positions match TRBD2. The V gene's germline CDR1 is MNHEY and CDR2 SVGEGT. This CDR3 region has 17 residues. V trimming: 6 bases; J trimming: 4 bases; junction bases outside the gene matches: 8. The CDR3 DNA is TGTGCCAGCAGCCCCGGGACTAGCGGGGGGGCGGGAGAGACCCAGTACTTC. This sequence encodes CASSPGTSGGAGETQYF.

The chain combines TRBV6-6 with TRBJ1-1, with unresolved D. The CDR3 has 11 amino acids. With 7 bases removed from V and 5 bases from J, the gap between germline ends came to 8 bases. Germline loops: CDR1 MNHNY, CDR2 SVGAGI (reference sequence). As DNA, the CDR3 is TGTGCCAGCACCCTAGAGACTGAAGCTTTCTTT. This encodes CASTLETEAFF.

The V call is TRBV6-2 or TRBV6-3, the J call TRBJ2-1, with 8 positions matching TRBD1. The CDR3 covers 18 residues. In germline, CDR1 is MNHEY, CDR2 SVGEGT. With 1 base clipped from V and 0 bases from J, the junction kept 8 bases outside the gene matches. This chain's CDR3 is CASSYYQDRVSSYNEQFF. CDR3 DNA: TGTGCCAGCAGTTACTACCAGGACAGGGTGAGCTCCTACAATGAGCAGTTCTTC.

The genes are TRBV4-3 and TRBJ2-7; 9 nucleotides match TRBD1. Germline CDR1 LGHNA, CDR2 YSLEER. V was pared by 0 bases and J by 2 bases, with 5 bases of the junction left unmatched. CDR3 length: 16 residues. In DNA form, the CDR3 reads TGCGCCAGCAGCCAAGAAGGGACAGGGCTTGCCTACGAGCAGTACTTC. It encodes CASSQEGTGLAYEQYF.

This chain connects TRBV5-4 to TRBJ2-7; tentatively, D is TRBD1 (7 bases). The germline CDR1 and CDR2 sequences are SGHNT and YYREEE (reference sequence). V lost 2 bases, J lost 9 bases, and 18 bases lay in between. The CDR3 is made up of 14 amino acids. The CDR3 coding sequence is TGTGCCAGCAGCTTCGGAGGGGGCGCCTTCGGGCAGTACTTC. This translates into CASSFGGGAFGQYF.

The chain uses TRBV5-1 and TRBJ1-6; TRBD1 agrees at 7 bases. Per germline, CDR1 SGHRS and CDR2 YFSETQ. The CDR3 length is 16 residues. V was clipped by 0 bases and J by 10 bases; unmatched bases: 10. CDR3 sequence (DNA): TGCGCCAGCAGCTTGGACCCAGGGGGTACGGGATCACCCCTCCACTTT. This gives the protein CASSLDPGGTGSPLHF.

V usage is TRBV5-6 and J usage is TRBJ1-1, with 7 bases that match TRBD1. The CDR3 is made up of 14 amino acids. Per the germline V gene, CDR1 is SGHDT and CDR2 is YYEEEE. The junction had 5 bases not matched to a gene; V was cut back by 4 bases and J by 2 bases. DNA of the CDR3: TGTGCCAGCAGCCTGACAGGGCTAAACACTGAAGCTTTCTTT. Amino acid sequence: CASSLTGLNTEAFF.

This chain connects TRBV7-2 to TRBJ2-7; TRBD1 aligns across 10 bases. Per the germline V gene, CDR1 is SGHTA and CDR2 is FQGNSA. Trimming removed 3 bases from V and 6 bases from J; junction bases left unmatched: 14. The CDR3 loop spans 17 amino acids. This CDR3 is CASSFLLTPGQGIEQYF. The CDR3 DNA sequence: TGTGCCAGCAGCTTTCTACTGACCCCGGGACAGGGGATCGAGCAGTACTTC. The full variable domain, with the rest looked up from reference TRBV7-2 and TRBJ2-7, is GAGVSQSPSNKVTEKGKDVELRCDPISGHTALYWYRQSLGQGLEFLIYFQGNSAPDKSGLPSDRFSAERTGGSVSTLTIQRTQQEDSAVYLCASSFLLTPGQGIEQYFGPGTRLTVT.

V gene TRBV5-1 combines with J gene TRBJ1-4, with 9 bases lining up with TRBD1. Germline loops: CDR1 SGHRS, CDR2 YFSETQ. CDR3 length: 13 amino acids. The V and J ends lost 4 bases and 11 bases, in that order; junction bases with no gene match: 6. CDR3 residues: CASSPRTGEKLFF. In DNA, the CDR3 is TGCGCCAGCAGCCCCCGGACAGGGGAGAAACTGTTTTTT.

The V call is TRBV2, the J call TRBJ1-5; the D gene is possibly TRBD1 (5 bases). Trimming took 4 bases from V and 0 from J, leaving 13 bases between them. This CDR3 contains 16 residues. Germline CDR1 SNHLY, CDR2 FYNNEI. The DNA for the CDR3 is TGTGCCAGCAGTGCTCTGACAGTTTATAGCAATCAGCCCCAGCATTTT. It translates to CASSALTVYSNQPQHF.

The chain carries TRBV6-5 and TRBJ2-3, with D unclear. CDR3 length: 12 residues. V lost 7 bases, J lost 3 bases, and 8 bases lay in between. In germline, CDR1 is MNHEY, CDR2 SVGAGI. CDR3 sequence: CASIGVTDTQYF. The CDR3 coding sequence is TGTGCCAGCATCGGAGTGACAGATACGCAGTATTTT.

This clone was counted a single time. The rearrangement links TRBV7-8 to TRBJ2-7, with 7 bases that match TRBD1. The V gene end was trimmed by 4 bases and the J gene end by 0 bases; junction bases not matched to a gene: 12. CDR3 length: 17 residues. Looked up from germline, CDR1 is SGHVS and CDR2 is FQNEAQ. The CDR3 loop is CASSSHRGQASSYEQYF. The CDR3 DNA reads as TGTGCCAGCAGCTCACATAGAGGACAGGCCTCCTCCTACGAGCAGTACTTC. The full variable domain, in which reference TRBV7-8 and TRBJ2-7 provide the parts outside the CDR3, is GAGVSQSPRYKVAKRGQDVALRCDPISGHVSLFWYQQALGQGPEFLTYFQNEAQLDKSGLPSDRFFAERPEGSVSTLKIQRTQQEDSAVYLCASSSHRGQASSYEQYFGPGTRLTVT.

DNA for the CDR3: TGTGCCAGCAGTTTCGGCCTAGATGAGTTCTTC. Residues: CASSFGLDEFF. The rearrangement joins TRBV12-3 or TRBV12-4 to TRBJ2-1; D is ambiguous. The CDR3 is 11 amino acids. Trimming cost V 3 bases and J 14 bases, with 11 bases left between them.

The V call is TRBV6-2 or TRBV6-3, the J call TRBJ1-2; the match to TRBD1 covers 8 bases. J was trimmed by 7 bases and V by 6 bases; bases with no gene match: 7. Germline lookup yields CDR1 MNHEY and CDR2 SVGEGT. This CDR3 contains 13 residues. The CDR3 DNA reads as TGTGCCAGCAGCGTCGACAGGGGTGGTGGCTACACCTTC. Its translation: CASSVDRGGGYTF.

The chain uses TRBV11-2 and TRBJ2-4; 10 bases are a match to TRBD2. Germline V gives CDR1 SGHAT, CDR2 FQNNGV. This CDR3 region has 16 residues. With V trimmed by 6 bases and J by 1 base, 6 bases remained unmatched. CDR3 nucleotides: TGTGCCAGCAGAACGAGCGGGGGGGCCGCCAAAAACATTCAGTACTTC. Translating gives CASRTSGGAAKNIQYF.